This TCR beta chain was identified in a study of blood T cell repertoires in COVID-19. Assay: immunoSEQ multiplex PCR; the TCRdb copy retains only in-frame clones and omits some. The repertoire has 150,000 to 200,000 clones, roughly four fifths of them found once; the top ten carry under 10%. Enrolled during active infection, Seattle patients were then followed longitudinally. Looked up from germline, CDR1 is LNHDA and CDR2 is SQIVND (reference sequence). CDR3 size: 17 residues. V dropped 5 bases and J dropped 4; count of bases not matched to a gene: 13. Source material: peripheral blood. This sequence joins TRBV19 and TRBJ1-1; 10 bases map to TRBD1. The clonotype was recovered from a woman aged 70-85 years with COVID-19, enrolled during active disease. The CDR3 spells CASSPGQGRPRGTEAFF. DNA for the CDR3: TGTGCCAGTAGTCCGGGACAGGGGCGGCCTAGGGGCACTGAAGCTTTCTTT.